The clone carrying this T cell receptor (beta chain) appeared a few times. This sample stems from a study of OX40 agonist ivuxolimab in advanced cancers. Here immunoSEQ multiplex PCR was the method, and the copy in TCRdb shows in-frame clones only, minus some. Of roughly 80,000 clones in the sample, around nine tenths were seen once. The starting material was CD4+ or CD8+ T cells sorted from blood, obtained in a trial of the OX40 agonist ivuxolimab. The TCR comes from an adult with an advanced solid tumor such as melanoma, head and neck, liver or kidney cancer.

CDR3 coding DNA: TGTGCCAGCACCGCATCAGGGGGCGGCAATCAGCCCCAGCATTTT. Protein: CASTASGGGNQPQHF. V is TRBV6-6 and J is TRBJ1-5, with 8 bases lining up with TRBD1. CDR3 size: 15 residues. With V trimmed by 7 bases and J by 2 bases, 7 bases remained unmatched. CDR1 is MNHNY, CDR2 SVGAGI, per germline (reference sequence).